This T cell receptor (beta chain) emerged from a study of identical twins. V dropped 4 bases and J dropped 0 bases, with 12 bases sitting between them. CDR3 length: 15 residues. CDR1 is SGHRS and CDR2 is YFSETQ in the germline V gene. cDNA carried unique molecular identifiers, and a universal primer site was added by template switching. MiXCR, applied by TCRdb to the 5' RACE reads, yields one record per CDR3 protein. The top ten hold 1.6% of the sample, which has approximately 600,000 distinct CDR3 sequences, about 7.6% seen once. The study's findings and limits: Models underpredicted monozygotic twin sharing of out-of-frame TCR alpha. Those out-of-frame alpha sequences shared by twins showed an excess of low generation probability. Beta out-of-frame twin sharing showed a weaker excess.

This clonotype was seen many times. Its target is not known. Another study also made use of these data, one on yellow fever vaccine responses in identical twins.

The chain couples TRBV5-1 to TRBJ2-3, with a tentative D call TRBD2 (6 bases). The source material was PBMCs. This clonotype originated in a young woman in good health. CDR3 in DNA: TGCGCCAGCAGCAACCGGACTACCAGCACAGATACGCAGTATTTT. This gives the protein CASSNRTTSTDTQYF.